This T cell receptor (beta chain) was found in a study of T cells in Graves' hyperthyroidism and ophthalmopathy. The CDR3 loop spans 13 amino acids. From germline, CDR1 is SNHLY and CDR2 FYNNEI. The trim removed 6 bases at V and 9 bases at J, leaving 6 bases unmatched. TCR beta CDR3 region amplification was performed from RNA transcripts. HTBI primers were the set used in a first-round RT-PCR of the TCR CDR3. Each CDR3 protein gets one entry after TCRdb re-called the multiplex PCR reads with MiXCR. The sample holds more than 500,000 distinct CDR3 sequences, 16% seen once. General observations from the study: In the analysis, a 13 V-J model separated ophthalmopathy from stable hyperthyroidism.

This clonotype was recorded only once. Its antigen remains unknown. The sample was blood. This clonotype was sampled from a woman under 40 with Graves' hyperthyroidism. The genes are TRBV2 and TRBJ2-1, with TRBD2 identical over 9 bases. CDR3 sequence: CASRASGKGEQFF. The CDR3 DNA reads TGTGCCAGCAGGGCTAGCGGGAAGGGTGAGCAGTTCTTC.